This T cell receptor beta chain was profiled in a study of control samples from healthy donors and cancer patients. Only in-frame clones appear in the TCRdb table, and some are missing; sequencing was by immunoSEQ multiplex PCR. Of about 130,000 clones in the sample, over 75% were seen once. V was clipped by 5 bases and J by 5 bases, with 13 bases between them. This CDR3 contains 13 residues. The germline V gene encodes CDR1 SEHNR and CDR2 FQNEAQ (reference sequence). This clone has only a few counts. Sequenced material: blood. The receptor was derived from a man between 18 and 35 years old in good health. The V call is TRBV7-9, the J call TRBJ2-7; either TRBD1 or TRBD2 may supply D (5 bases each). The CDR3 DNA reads TGTGCCAGCAGCCCTTGGGACCGAGACGAGCAGTACTTC. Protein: CASSPWDRDEQYF. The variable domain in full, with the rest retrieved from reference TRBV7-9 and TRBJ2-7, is DTGVSQNPRHKITKRGQNVTFRCDPISEHNRLYWYRQTLGQGPEFLTYFQNEAQLEKSRLLSDRFSAERPKGSFSTLEIQRTEQGDSAMYLCASSPWDRDEQYFGPGTRLTVT.